Sequencing of this T cell receptor (beta chain) was carried out in a study of CD8 T cells in ankylosing spondylitis. Points from the study as a whole: In ankylosing spondylitis blood, a motif of 7 to 9 highly homologous TCR beta variants appeared characteristic.

CDR3 length: 14 amino acids. V shed 6 bases and J 5 bases; nucleotides not matched to a gene: 12. The germline CDR1 and CDR2 sequences are SQVTM and ANQGSEA. TCRdb re-derived calls from the 5' RACE reads in MiXCR, one entry per CDR3 protein. Counted here are around 220,000 distinct CDR3 sequences, about 18% occurring once; the ten biggest clones make up about two fifths. Comments on this clonotype: The antigen remains undetermined.

This clonotype originated in a male donor with ankylosing spondylitis. The sample consisted of blood, either unsorted or a sorted T cell fraction (not recorded which). The chain is built from TRBV29-1 and TRBJ1-2, with TRBD1 matching 7 bases. The CDR3 loop reads CSVRGTVSGYGYTF. CDR3 nucleotide sequence: TGCAGCGTACGCGGGACAGTGTCAGGATATGGCTACACCTTC.